This T cell receptor (beta chain) was sequenced for a study of identical twins. The CDR3 is made up of 10 amino acids. Trimming left V 6 bases short and J 8 bases short, with 10 bases between. Looked up from germline, CDR1 is DFQATT and CDR2 is SNEGSKA (reference sequence). MiXCR, applied by TCRdb to the 5' RACE reads, yields one record per CDR3 protein. The sample has 1.5 million to 2 million distinct CDR3 sequences, around a third seen once; the top ten hold about 0.27%. This clonotype appeared a few times. What it recognizes is unknown. Study-level results: Cord blood beta clonotypes that were abundant carried fewer insertions, and memory repertoires showed no such trend. Findings came from cross-sectional statistics, without long-term follow-up of donors.

The receptor was derived from a newborn girl in good health. The chain joins TRBV20-1 to TRBJ1-2; D gene unclear. The sequenced material came from cord blood. CDR3: CSAADLGYTF. DNA for the CDR3: TGCAGTGCCGCCGACCTGGGCTACACCTTC.